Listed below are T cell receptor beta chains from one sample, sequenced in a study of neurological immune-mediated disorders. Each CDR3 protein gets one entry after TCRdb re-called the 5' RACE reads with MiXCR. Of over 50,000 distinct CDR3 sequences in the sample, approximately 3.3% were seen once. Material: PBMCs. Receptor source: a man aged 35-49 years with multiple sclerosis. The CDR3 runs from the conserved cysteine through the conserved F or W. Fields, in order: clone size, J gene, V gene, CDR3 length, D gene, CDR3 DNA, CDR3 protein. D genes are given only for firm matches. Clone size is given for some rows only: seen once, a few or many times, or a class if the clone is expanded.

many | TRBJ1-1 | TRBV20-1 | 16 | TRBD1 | TGCAGTGCTAGAGTCACTTTGGGACAGATGAACACTGAAGCTTTCTTT | CSARVTLGQMNTEAFF
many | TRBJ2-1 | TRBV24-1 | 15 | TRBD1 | TGTGCCACCAGTGAACCGGGACAGCCCTACAATGAGCAGTTCTTC | CATSEPGQPYNEQFF
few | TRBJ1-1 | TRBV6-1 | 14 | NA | TGTGCCAGCAGTGGGGGACGGGAGAACACTGAAGCTTTCTTT | CASSGGRENTEAFF
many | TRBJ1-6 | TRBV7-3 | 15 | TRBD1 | TGTGCCAGCAGCCCCCAGGGGGCAGGAGATTCACCCCTCCACTTT | CASSPQGAGDSPLHF
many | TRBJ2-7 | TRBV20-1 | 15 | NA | TGCAGTGCACCGGCCGGGACCCAGAGGACTTACGAGCAGTACTTC | CSAPAGTQRTYEQYF
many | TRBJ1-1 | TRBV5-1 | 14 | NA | TGCGCCAGCAGCTTGTACGACGGTCCCACTGAAGCTTTCTTT | CASSLYDGPTEAFF
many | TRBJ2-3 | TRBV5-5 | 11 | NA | TGTGCCAGCAGCCTGGGAGTTACGCAGTATTTT | CASSLGVTQYF
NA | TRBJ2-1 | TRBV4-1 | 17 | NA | TGCGCCAGCAGCCAAGATAGGTATATGGGGGGGCGTGTTGAGCAGTTCTTC | CASSQDRYMGGRVEQFF
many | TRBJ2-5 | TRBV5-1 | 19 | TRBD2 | TGCGCCAGCAGCTTGGTTTGGGCTAGCGGGGGCCCTGGTGGTGAGACCCAGTACTTC | CASSLVWASGGPGGETQYF
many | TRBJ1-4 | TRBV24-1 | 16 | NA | TGTGCCACCAGTGATTTCCGTGACGGGTTGAATGAAAAACTGTTTTTT | CATSDFRDGLNEKLFF
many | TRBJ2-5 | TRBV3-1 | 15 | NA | TGTGCCAGCAGCCAAGATGAGGCCAGGGGAGAGACCCAGTACTTC | CASSQDEARGETQYF
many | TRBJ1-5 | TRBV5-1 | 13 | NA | TGCGCCAGCAGCTTGGAGGGTAGTCAGCCCCAGCATTTT | CASSLEGSQPQHF
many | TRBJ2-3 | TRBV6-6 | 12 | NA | TGTGCCAGCAGTTACCGGGGAGATACGCAGTATTTT | CASSYRGDTQYF
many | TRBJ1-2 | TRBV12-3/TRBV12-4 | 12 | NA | TGTGCCAGCAGTTTTCCCAGTTCTGGCTACACCTTC | CASSFPSSGYTF
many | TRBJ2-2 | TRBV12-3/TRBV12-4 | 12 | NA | TGTGCCAGCAGTTTTGGGTTGGGGGGGCTGTTTTTT | CASSFGLGGLFF
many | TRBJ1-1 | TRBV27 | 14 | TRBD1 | TGTGCCAGCAGTGCGTGGGGACAGGGTATTGAAGCTTTCTTT | CASSAWGQGIEAFF
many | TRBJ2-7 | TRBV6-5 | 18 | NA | TGTGCCAGCAGTCCCAGACAGGTTGGGGGTTTTAGCTCCTACGAGCAGTACTTC | CASSPRQVGGFSSYEQYF
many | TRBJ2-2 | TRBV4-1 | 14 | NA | TGCGCCAGCAGCCCAAGACCGAACACCGGGGAGCTGTTTTTT | CASSPRPNTGELFF
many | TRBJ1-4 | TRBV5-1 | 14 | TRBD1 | TGCGCCAGCAGCCGGGACAGGGGGGATGAAAAACTGTTTTTT | CASSRDRGDEKLFF
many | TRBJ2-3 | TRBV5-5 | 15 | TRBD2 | TGTGCCAGCAGCCCACAAACGGGTCTAGCGGGGGTGCAGTATTTT | CASSPQTGLAGVQYF
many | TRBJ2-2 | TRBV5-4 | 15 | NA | TGTGCCAGCAGCTTGGATCCAGCGAACACCGGGGAGCTGTTTTTT | CASSLDPANTGELFF
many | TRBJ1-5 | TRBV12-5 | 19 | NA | TGTGCTAGTGGTTTGGTTAATTTTGTCGGGTCCTATAGCAATCAGCCCCAGAATTTT | CASGLVNFVGSYSNQPQNF
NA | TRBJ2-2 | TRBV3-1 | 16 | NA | TGTGCCAGCAGCCGGGTAGCGACGACGAACACCGGGGAGCTGTTTTTT | CASSRVATTNTGELFF
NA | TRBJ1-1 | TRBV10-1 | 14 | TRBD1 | TGCGCCAGCAGTGCGACAGGGATGAACACTGAAGCTTTCTTT | CASSATGMNTEAFF
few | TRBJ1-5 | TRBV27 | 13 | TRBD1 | TGTGCCAGCAGGAGGGCAGGGGGGCAGCCCCAGAATTTT | CASRRAGGQPQNF
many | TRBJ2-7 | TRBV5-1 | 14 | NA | TGCGCCAGCAGTAGACCAGGTAGGCGTGACGAGCAGTACTTC | CASSRPGRRDEQYF
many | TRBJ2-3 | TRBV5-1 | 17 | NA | TGCGCCAGCAGCTTGGGTCCAAGCGACTGGGGCACAGATACGCAGTATTTT | CASSLGPSDWGTDTQYF
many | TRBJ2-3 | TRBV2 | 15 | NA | TGTGCCAGCAGTGAAGAAGGGGACCCAACCGATACGCAGTATTTT | CASSEEGDPTDTQYF
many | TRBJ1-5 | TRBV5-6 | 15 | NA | TGTGCCAGCAGCGCGGGGCCGGGGGGTTATCAGCCCCAGCATTTT | CASSAGPGGYQPQHF
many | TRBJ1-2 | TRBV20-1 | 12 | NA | TGCAGTGCTAGTGCGGGGACCTATGGCTACACCTTC | CSASAGTYGYTF
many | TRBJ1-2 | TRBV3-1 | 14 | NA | TGTGCCAGCAGCCCGTACCCCCGCTGGGGTGGCTACACCTTC | CASSPYPRWGGYTF
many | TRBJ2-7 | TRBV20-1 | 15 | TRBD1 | TGCAGTGCCCTCCCGGGACAGGGGCCCTCCTACGAGCAGTACTTC | CSALPGQGPSYEQYF
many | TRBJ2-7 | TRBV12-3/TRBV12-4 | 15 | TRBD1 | TGTGCCAGCAGTGAACAGGGGACGGGCTCCTACGAGCAGTACTTC | CASSEQGTGSYEQYF
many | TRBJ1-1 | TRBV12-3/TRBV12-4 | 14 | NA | TGTGCCAGCAGTTTAGTAGGGGCGAACACTGAAGCTTTCTTT | CASSLVGANTEAFF
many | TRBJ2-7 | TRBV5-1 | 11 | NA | TGCGCCAGCAGCTTGGAGAACGAGCAGTACTTC | CASSLENEQYF
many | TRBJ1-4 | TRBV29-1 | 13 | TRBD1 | TGCAGCGTTGATGACAGGGCTATTGAAAAACTGTTTTTT | CSVDDRAIEKLFF
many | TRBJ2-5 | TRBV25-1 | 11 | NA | TGTGCCAGTAGCACCGGAGAGACCCAGTACTTC | CASSTGETQYF
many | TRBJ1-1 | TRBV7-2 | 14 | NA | TGTGCCAGCAGCTTAGGGGGATGGGACACTGAAGCTTTCTTT | CASSLGGWDTEAFF
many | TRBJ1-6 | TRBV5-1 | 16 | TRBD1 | TGCGCCAGCAGCCCGGAGGGGGCGACTAGCAATTCACCCCTCCACTTT | CASSPEGATSNSPLHF
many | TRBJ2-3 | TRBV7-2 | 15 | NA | TGTGCCAGCAGCTTGGTTGGGGGGCGGGCAGATACGCAGTATTTT | CASSLVGGRADTQYF
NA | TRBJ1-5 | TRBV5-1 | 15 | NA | TGCGCCAGCAGCTTGGGGCCTAATAGCAATCAGCCCCAGAATTTT | CASSLGPNSNQPQNF
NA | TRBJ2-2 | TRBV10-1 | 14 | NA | TGCGCCAGCAGTGAGTCGGGATTCACCGGGGAGCTGTTTTTT | CASSESGFTGELFF
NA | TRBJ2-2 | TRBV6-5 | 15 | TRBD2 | TGTGCCAGCAGTTACAGGACGGGGGGAACCGGGGAGCTGTTTTTT | CASSYRTGGTGELFF
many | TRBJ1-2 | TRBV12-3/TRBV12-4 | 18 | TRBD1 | TGTGCCAGCAGTTTCGATATCTTGGGGTACCGACAGGGCCAGGGCTACACCTTC | CASSFDILGYRQGQGYTF
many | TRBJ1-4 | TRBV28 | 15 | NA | TGTGCCAGCAGTTCCCTCCGGGGGAATGCGGAAAAACTGTTTTTT | CASSSLRGNAEKLFF
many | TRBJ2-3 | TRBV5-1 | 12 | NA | TGCGCCAGCAGCCAGCATCCGGATACGCAGTATTTT | CASSQHPDTQYF